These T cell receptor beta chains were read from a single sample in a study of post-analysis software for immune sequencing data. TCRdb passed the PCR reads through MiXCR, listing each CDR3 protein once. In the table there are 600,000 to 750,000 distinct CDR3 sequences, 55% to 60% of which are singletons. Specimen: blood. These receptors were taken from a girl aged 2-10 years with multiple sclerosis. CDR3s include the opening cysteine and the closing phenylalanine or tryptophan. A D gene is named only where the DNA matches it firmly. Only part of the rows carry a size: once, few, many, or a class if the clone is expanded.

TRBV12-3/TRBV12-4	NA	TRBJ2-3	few	CASSLVTGYTDTQYF	TGTGCCAGCAGTTTGGTAACGGGGTACACAGATACGCAGTATTTT
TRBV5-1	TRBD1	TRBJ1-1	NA	CASSMEVQGDTEAFF	TGCGCCAGCAGCATGGAGGTTCAGGGGGACACTGAAGCTTTCTTT
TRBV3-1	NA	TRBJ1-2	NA	CASSQSGLANYGYTF	TGTGCCAGCAGCCAGTCGGGGCTGGCTAACTATGGCTACACCTTC
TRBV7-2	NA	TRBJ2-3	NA	CASSSPMMYF	TGTGCCAGCAGCTCCCCCATGATGTATTTT
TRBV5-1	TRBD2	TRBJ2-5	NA	CASSLGPSGSNQETQYF	TGCGCCAGCAGCCTGGGGCCTAGCGGGTCCAACCAAGAGACCCAGTACTTC
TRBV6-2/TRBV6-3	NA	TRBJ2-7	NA	CASISREGSREQYF	TGTGCCAGCATATCCAGGGAAGGCTCGCGGGAGCAGTACTTC
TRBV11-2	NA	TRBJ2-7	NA	CASSSIRGGMDYEQYF	TGTGCCAGCAGCTCCATACGGGGCGGAATGGACTACGAGCAGTACTTC
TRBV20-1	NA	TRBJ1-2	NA	CSARSQDNYGYTF	TGCAGTGCGAGATCACAGGATAACTATGGCTACACCTTC
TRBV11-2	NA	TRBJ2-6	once	CASSWWTESGANVLTF	TGTGCCAGCAGCTGGTGGACGGAGTCTGGGGCCAACGTCCTGACTTTC
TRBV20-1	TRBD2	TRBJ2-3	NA	CSAEGPTSALTSTDTQYF	TGCAGTGCAGAAGGCCCGACTAGCGCATTAACTAGCACAGATACGCAGTATTTT
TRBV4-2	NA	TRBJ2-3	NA	CASSPDTSGAADTQYF	TGTGCCAGCAGCCCCGATACATCGGGGGCCGCAGATACGCAGTATTTT